Listed below are T cell receptor beta chains from one sample, sequenced in a study of cytomegalovirus exposure and HLA in healthy donors. Sequencing was performed with immunoSEQ multiplex PCR; in TCRdb, only in-frame clones are kept and a portion is missing. The data hold some 270,000 clones, with approximately 86% observed a single time. Specimen: PBMCs. These receptors all stem from a woman in her late teens or twenties in good health and CMV-seronegative. CDR3s include the opening cysteine and the closing phenylalanine or tryptophan. D genes are given only for firm matches. Rows give clone size only sometimes, using once, few, many, or a class for an expanded clone.

>13|NA|TRBD1|TRBJ1-2|TRBV5-1
TGCGCCAGCAGCCTCGACAGGGTCTATGGCTACACCTTC
CASSLDRVYGYTF
>18|NA|TRBD2|TRBJ2-6|TRBV28
TGTGCCAGCAGTGCTTTGGGGAGCGGGAGAGCTGGGGCCAACGTCCTGACTTTC
CASSALGSGRAGANVLTF
>14|NA|NA|TRBJ1-5|TRBV7-9
TGTGCCAGCAGCTTAAGTACTGGCAATCAGCCCCAGCATTTT
CASSLSTGNQPQHF
>14|NA|NA|TRBJ1-5|TRBV28
TGTGCCAGCAGTGAGCCGTACTCCAATCAGCCCCAGCATTTT
CASSEPYSNQPQHF
>16|NA|NA|TRBJ1-1|TRBV7-2
TGTGCCAGCAGCTTATGGCGGCAATCTTTGAACACTGAAGCTTTCTTT
CASSLWRQSLNTEAFF
>14|NA|NA|TRBJ1-1|TRBV30
TGTGCCTTCTATCGGAGGGGTGGGGACACTGAAGCTTTCTTT
CAFYRRGGDTEAFF
>15|once|TRBD2|TRBJ2-3|TRBV7-3
TGTGCCAGCAGCCCATCTAGCGGGGGGGCAGATACGCAGTATTTT
CASSPSSGGADTQYF
>18|NA|NA|TRBJ1-6|TRBV2
TGTGCCAGCAGTGAACTCCCCACCGGCAGGGTGGGGAATTCACCCCTCCACTTT
CASSELPTGRVGNSPLHF
>14|NA|TRBD1|TRBJ1-2|TRBV7-6
TGTGCCAGCAGCTTAGGTGGGACAGCCAATGGCTACACCTTC
CASSLGGTANGYTF
>14|NA|NA|TRBJ2-3|TRBV2
TGTGCCAGCAGTGAAGCGACTTTCACAGATACGCAGTATTTT
CASSEATFTDTQYF
>15|NA|TRBD1|TRBJ1-2|TRBV6-1
TGTGCCAGCAGTCGTAGGGGAGACAGGGCGGATGGCTACACCTTC
CASSRRGDRADGYTF
>16|NA|NA|TRBJ2-5|TRBV9
TGTGCCAGCAGCGTAGGAGGCCTACAGGGTACAGAGACCCAGTACTTC
CASSVGGLQGTETQYF
>12|NA|NA|TRBJ2-2|TRBV10-2
TGCGCCAGTATGGCGGGGCCCGGGGAGCTGTTTTTT
CASMAGPGELFF
>16|NA|TRBD2|TRBJ2-1|TRBV9
TGTGCCAGCAGCACCTCTAGCGGGGGCCTTGATTGGGAGCAGTTCTTC
CASSTSSGGLDWEQFF
>12|NA|NA|TRBJ1-2|TRBV27
TGTGCCACCCTAGGGGGAGGGTATGGCTACACCTTC
CATLGGGYGYTF
>16|once|TRBD2|TRBJ2-1|TRBV5-1
TGCGCCAGCAGCTGGGGTAGCGGGAGCGTCACGGGTGAGCAGTTCTTC
CASSWGSGSVTGEQFF
>11|once|NA|TRBJ1-1|TRBV29-1
TGCAGCGTTGCGTTGCGCACTGAAGCTTTCTTT
CSVALRTEAFF
>14|NA|NA|TRBJ1-2|TRBV27
TGTGCCAGCAGTTTGACGGGAGTTAACTATGGCTACACCTTC
CASSLTGVNYGYTF
>10|NA|NA|TRBJ2-5|TRBV29-1
TGCAGCGCCCTCTTAGAGACCCAGTACTTC
CSALLETQYF
>14|NA|NA|TRBJ1-5|TRBV6-5
TGTGCCAGCAGTCTGGGGGCAGGGGATCAGCCCCAGCATTTT
CASSLGAGDQPQHF
>12|NA|TRBD1|TRBJ2-7|TRBV29-1
TGCAGCGCCGGGGACAGCAGTTACGAGCAGTACTTC
CSAGDSSYEQYF
>17|once|TRBD2|TRBJ2-3|TRBV27
TGTGCCAGCAGTTACATGACTAGCGGGGGGGCCACAGATACGCAGTATTTT
CASSYMTSGGATDTQYF
>18|NA|NA|TRBJ1-5|TRBV1
TGCACCAGCAGCCAAGGAAATGACAGGCATAGCAGCAATCAGCCCCAGCATTTT
CTSSQGNDRHSSNQPQHF
>12|NA|NA|TRBJ1-2|TRBV7-6
TGTGCCAGCAGCAACACAGGTCGTGGCTACACCTTC
CASSNTGRGYTF
>13|NA|NA|TRBJ2-3|TRBV18
TGTGCCAGCTCACCCCCCGAGCCCACGACGCAGTATTTT
CASSPPEPTTQYF
>16|NA|TRBD1|TRBJ1-5|TRBV7-2
TGTGCCAGCAGCCCAGCAGGGGGCGAGGGCAATCAGCCCCAGCATTTT
CASSPAGGEGNQPQHF
>16|NA|NA|TRBJ2-2|TRBV14
TGTGCCAGCAGCCACTCGGTCCAAGCGAACACCGGGGAGCTGTTTTTT
CASSHSVQANTGELFF
>15|NA|TRBD1|TRBJ1-5|TRBV11-1
TGTGCCAGCAGCGCAGGACAGGGGGGCAATCAGCCCCAGCATTTT
CASSAGQGGNQPQHF